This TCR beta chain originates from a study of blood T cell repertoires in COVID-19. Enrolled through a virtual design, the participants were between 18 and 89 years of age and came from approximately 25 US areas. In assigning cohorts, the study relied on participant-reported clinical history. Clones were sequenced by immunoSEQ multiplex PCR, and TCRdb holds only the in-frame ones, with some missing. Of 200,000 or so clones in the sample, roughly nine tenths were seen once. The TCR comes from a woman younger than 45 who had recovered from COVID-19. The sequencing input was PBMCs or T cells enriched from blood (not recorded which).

The DNA for the CDR3 is TGTGCCAGCAGCGTAGGAACAGGGGTCGGAGATACGCAGTATTTT. It encodes CASSVGTGVGDTQYF. The chain links TRBV9 to TRBJ2-3; TRBD1 aligns across 7 bases. The germline gives CDR1 SGDLS, CDR2 YYNGEE. J gave up 5 bases and V 0 bases, and 6 bases lay outside the gene matches. The CDR3 extends over 15 amino acids.